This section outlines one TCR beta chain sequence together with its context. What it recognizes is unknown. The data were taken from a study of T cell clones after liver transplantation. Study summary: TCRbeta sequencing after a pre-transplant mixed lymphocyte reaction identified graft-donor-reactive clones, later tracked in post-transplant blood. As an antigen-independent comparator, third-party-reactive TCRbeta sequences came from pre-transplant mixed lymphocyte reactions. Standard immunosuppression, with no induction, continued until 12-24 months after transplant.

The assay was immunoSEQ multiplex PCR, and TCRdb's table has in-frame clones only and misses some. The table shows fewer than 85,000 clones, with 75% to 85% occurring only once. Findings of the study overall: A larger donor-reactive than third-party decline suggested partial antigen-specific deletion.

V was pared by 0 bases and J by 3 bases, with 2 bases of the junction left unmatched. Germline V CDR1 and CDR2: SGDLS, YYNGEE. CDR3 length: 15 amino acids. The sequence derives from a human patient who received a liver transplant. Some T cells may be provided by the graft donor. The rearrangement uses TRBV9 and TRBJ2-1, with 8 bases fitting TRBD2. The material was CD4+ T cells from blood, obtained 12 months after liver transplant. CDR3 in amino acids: CASSVDSGSYNEQFF. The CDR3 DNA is TGTGCCAGCAGCGTAGACAGCGGGAGCTACAATGAGCAGTTCTTC.